This paragraph reports one T cell receptor beta chain. The antigen is unknown. This specimen belongs to a study of cytomegalovirus exposure and HLA in healthy donors. Study-wide results and caveats: In vitro assays verified that three CMV-associated chains recognized CMV antigens specifically. Altogether, 160 or so TCR beta chains were recorded as cytomegalovirus-associated.

Some clones are missing from TCRdb's copy, which holds only in-frame ones; the method was immunoSEQ multiplex PCR. The sample shows approximately 200,000 clones, 85% to 90% of them seen only once. The CDR3 runs 13 residues. Per germline, CDR1 MNHEY and CDR2 SMNVEV (reference sequence). Germline trimming cut 5 bases from V and 7 bases from J; bases unmatched to any gene: 3. The receptor's source is a woman under 30 in good health and CMV-seronegative. Sequencing was carried out using PBMCs. The chain is built from TRBV27 and TRBJ1-5; 9 nucleotides line up with TRBD1. The CDR3 reads CASSMGQGQPQHF. For the CDR3, the DNA is TGTGCCAGCAGTATGGGACAGGGACAGCCCCAGCATTTT.